A selection of T cell receptor beta chains follows, all from one sample in a study of T-cell reconstitution after alpha-beta-depleted transplantation in children. One entry per CDR3 protein, called by TCRdb with MiXCR from the PCR reads. The data contain a few hundred thousand distinct CDR3 sequences, 10% of them singletons. The source was PBMCs from the stem cell graft donor, collected from the stem cell graft. Source of these receptors: a human donor who donated a stem cell graft to a child with acute lymphoblastic leukemia. Both conserved end residues are part of each CDR3. D genes are given only for firm matches. The size field is filled for only some rows; it gives once, few, many or a size class.

CDR3 DNA: TGTGCCAGCAGTGAGCTCCTGACTAGCGGGATCTCCTACAATGAGCAGTTCTTC
CDR3 protein: CASSELLTSGISYNEQFF
clone size: many
D gene: TRBD2
J gene: TRBJ2-1
V gene: TRBV6-4

CDR3 DNA: TGTGCCAGCAGCTTGGCCGGAACAGGGGTCGACGACTTC
CDR3 protein: CASSLAGTGVDDF
clone size: NA
D gene: TRBD1
J gene: TRBJ2-7
V gene: TRBV5-6

CDR3 DNA: TGTGCCAGCAGTCCTCGGACTAGCGGGAGCCACCTCCAAGAGACCCAGTACTTC
CDR3 protein: CASSPRTSGSHLQETQYF
clone size: NA
D gene: TRBD2
J gene: TRBJ2-5
V gene: TRBV28

CDR3 DNA: TGTGCCAGCAGCTTGGCGGTAGCCAAAAACATTCAGTACTTC
CDR3 protein: CASSLAVAKNIQYF
clone size: many
D gene: NA
J gene: TRBJ2-4
V gene: TRBV5-6

CDR3 DNA: TGCAGTGCTAGAGTGCAGCGGGAGGGCCTAGTGGACAATGAGCAGTTCTTC
CDR3 protein: CSARVQREGLVDNEQFF
clone size: NA
D gene: TRBD2
J gene: TRBJ2-1
V gene: TRBV20-1

CDR3 DNA: TGCAGTTTCGGACTAGCGACCTACAATGAGCAGTTCTTC
CDR3 protein: CSFGLATYNEQFF
clone size: few
D gene: TRBD2
J gene: TRBJ2-1
V gene: TRBV20-1

CDR3 DNA: TGTGCCAGCCAATCTAGCGGGAGTCCCCATGAGCAGTTCTTC
CDR3 protein: CASQSSGSPHEQFF
clone size: few
D gene: TRBD2
J gene: TRBJ2-1
V gene: TRBV6-2/TRBV6-3

CDR3 DNA: TGTGCCAGCAGTACCCGGGACAGCGGAGCCTCGGGAGCCTACAATGAGCAGTTCTTC
CDR3 protein: CASSTRDSGASGAYNEQFF
clone size: NA
D gene: NA
J gene: TRBJ2-1
V gene: TRBV6-2/TRBV6-3

CDR3 DNA: TGTGCCAGCGTGCCCAGTACAGGGCAAACGGAGACCCAGTACTTC
CDR3 protein: CASVPSTGQTETQYF
clone size: NA
D gene: NA
J gene: TRBJ2-5
V gene: TRBV28

CDR3 DNA: TGTGCCAGCTCATATCAGTCTGAAGCTTTCTTT
CDR3 protein: CASSYQSEAFF
clone size: many
D gene: NA
J gene: TRBJ1-1
V gene: TRBV18

CDR3 DNA: TGTGCCAGCAGCTTAGGGCAGGGGTCCTACAATGAGCAGTTCTTC
CDR3 protein: CASSLGQGSYNEQFF
clone size: many
D gene: NA
J gene: TRBJ2-1
V gene: TRBV7-3